The sequence of this T cell receptor beta chain was determined in a study of identifying expanded T cells in peripheral blood. Study outcomes and limitations: Technical replicates showed roughly 1.2 changed clones; around 2 weeks approximately 16; four weeks 19. Across healthy donors, higher total template counts meant significantly greater approximately two-week count variance.

Healthy donors had no documented immune events, such as infections, while sampled. This CDR3 has 17 amino acids. V was clipped by 0 bases and J by 2 bases, with 14 bases between them. Germline V gives CDR1 SEHNR, CDR2 FQNEAQ (reference sequence). Clones were read by immunoSEQ multiplex PCR, and TCRdb kept only the in-frame ones, dropping some. This table holds some 65,000 clones, over 75% found once. As to this clone: Antigen: not known.

The clonotype comes from a person between 18 and 69 years old in good health. This chain links TRBV7-9 with TRBJ2-1, with D perhaps TRBD1 or TRBD2 (6 bases each). The specimen sequenced was blood. The CDR3 DNA follows: TGTGCCAGCAGCTTAGCGCTGGGGGGCTATGCCTACAATGAGCAGTTCTTC. Translated: CASSLALGGYAYNEQFF.